This T cell receptor (beta chain) emerged from a study of cytomegalovirus exposure and HLA in healthy donors. Primers: 60 Vbeta forward and 13 Jbeta reverse. Measured with immunoSEQ multiplex PCR; TCRdb has only the in-frame clones, and not every one. The sample comprises about 90,000 clones, around four fifths of which are singletons, and 2.5% to 3.5% rests with the top ten. The CDR3 has 13 amino acids. Trimming removed 7 bases at V and 5 bases at J, with 11 bases between. CDR1 is ENHRY and CDR2 is SYGVKD in the germline V gene. The study sampled nominally healthy donors, though unrecorded immune exposures were likely. Turning to this clone: The antigen is not known.

Overall study findings and caveats: With high specificity and sensitivity, the classifier reportedly diagnosed cytomegalovirus status. Earlier analysis looked at TCR beta V segments, and most were productive about 87% or about 30% of the time. 87-base-pair reads could not separate some V segments, including TRBV6-2 and TRBV6-3.

The sequence came from a man aged 25-45 years in good health and CMV-seronegative. What was sequenced was PBMCs. The chain carries TRBV10-3 and TRBJ2-2, with a weak D call TRBD1 (6 bases). CDR3 sequence reads: CAITTTGTGELFF. CDR3 bases: TGTGCCATCACCACTACAGGGACCGGGGAGCTGTTTTTT.